This TCR beta chain was documented in a study of blood T cell repertoires in COVID-19. Background on the study: Samples representing acute and convalescent COVID-19 were sourced from the United States, Italy and Spain. Sources were T cells, B-cell-depleted T cells, or PBMCs; the material itself was cDNA or gDNA.

The CDR3 totals 13 residues. The V segment lost 9 bases and the J segment 3 bases; nucleotides outside the gene matches: 6. Germline CDR1 and CDR2: SNHLY and FYNNEI. This clone was observed a handful of times. Authors' analysis steps: Amplification of reference gene primers provided the estimated nucleated cell counts. The table came from immunoSEQ multiplex PCR; TCRdb's copy has only in-frame clones and leaves some out. That table is the source of V, J and clone size, and D and trimming were worked out from the DNA. The top ten clones hold around 21% of a sample with 200,000 or so clones, about 85% of them seen once.

This sequence was found in a human donor in a cohort sampled during active COVID-19. V gene TRBV2 combines with J gene TRBJ1-1; 8 positions agree with TRBD1. The sequenced sample was peripheral blood. The CDR3: CARMGQDYTEAFF. The CDR3 DNA reads as TGTGCCAGGATGGGACAGGACTACACTGAAGCTTTCTTT.